The 24 T cell receptor beta chains reported below all come from one sample, sequenced in a study of a mutant IDH1 vaccine in newly diagnosed glioma (dated by TCRdb to the early 2020s). These TCRs' antigens remain unknown. The meaning of the sample's time point label: week 5, during vaccination. Every vaccine dose consisted of 300 ug of a 20-mer mutant IDH1 peptide in Montanide, administered subcutaneously together with topical imiquimod. Receptors were amplified or captured by the immunoSEQ multiplex PCR assay. In TCRdb, the immuneACCESS table is reduced to in-frame sequences with V and J assigned. These tables do not hold every clone; where another copy was compared, an unresolved V gene accounts for under half, and the others remain unexplained. The sample table contains some 51,000 clones; only one count was recorded for around 80% of them. The ten largest clones represent around 4.9% of the sample.

The sequenced sample was PBMCs, obtained from a glioma patient whose treatment included an IDH1 peptide vaccine. These receptors were obtained from a man in his fifties or sixties with glioma.

CDR3 in DNA: TGTGCCAGCAGTTACAAGGGGGCATCCTACGAGCAGTACTTC. This sequence encodes CASSYKGASYEQYF. The chain joins TRBV6-6 to TRBJ2-7, with 7 bases that match TRBD1. J was trimmed by 1 base and V by 2 bases; bases with no gene match: 2. Per the germline V gene, CDR1 is MNHNY and CDR2 is SVGAGI (reference sequence). The CDR3 sequence is 14 residues long.

The V call is TRBV5-1, the J call TRBJ1-1; D gene unclear. Germline assignment: CDR1 SGHRS and CDR2 YFSETQ. CDR3 length: 16 residues. V lost 0 bases, J lost 4 bases, and 16 bases lay in between. The CDR3 is CASSLAGDGTSTEAFF. The CDR3 bases are TGCGCCAGCAGCTTGGCCGGTGACGGAACGAGCACTGAAGCTTTCTTT. Based on the CDR3 plus reference TRBV5-1 and TRBJ1-1, the full variable domain is KAGVTQTPRYLIKTRGQQVTLSCSPISGHRSVSWYQQTPGQGLQFLFEYFSETQRNKGNFPGRFSGRQFSNSRSEMNVSTLELGDSALYLCASSLAGDGTSTEAFFGQGTRLTVV.

This clone showed up just a few times. CDR3: CASSLALAGAQETQYF. The DNA for the CDR3 is TGTGCCAGCAGCTTAGCCCTAGCGGGGGCACAAGAGACCCAGTACTTC. The chain is built from TRBV7-2 and TRBJ2-5; 10 bases are a match to TRBD2. With 0 bases clipped from V and 2 bases from J, the junction kept 3 bases outside the gene matches. CDR1 and CDR2 from the germline V gene are SGHTA and FQGNSA. The CDR3 length is 16 residues.

This clone has more than one count but fewer than ten. DNA for the CDR3: TGCGCCAGCAGCTTGGCCATGGGGGGGCGTGAAAAACTGTTTTTT. The encoded protein is CASSLAMGGREKLFF. The V gene is TRBV5-1, the J gene TRBJ1-4, with a possible D match to TRBD1 (6 bases). The CDR3 extends over 15 amino acids. The germline V gene encodes CDR1 SGHRS and CDR2 YFSETQ. Trimming stripped 0 bases from V and 7 bases from J, with 13 bases between. The full variable domain, its missing parts supplied by reference TRBV5-1 and TRBJ1-4, is KAGVTQTPRYLIKTRGQQVTLSCSPISGHRSVSWYQQTPGQGLQFLFEYFSETQRNKGNFPGRFSGRQFSNSRSEMNVSTLELGDSALYLCASSLAMGGREKLFFGSGTQLSVL.

This clone was counted a few times. The chain employs TRBV5-6 and TRBJ2-7; weak D call: TRBD1 (5 bases). CDR3 size: 14 residues. Germline loops: CDR1 SGHDT, CDR2 YYEEEE. The V gene lost 3 bases and the J gene lost 3 bases, with 13 bases spanning the gap. Here the CDR3 DNA reads TGTGCCAGCAGCTCTCGGACACTCGGCTACGAGCAGTACTTC. It is translated as CASSSRTLGYEQYF.

The rearrangement links TRBV6-5 to TRBJ2-2, with 9 nucleotides matching TRBD1. CDR3 size: 16 residues. Trimming at V came to 4 bases and at J to 1 base, leaving 4 bases not matched to a gene. Germline V CDR1 and CDR2: MNHEY, SVGAGI. The CDR3 protein is CASSSPTGGNTGELFF. CDR3 in DNA: TGTGCCAGCAGTTCGCCGACAGGGGGGAACACCGGGGAGCTGTTTTTT.

This rearrangement joins TRBV19 to TRBJ1-5; no definite D call. Trimming removed 6 bases from V and 2 bases from J, with 17 bases in between. The CDR3 length is 16 residues. The germline V gene encodes CDR1 LNHDA and CDR2 SQIVND (reference sequence). This CDR3 reads CASRGKRSDGNQPQHF. In DNA form, the CDR3 reads TGTGCCAGTAGGGGGAAGCGATCTGACGGCAATCAGCCCCAGCATTTT.

The CDR3 coding sequence is TGCAGCGTTGCGGACCCCGGGGAGCTGTTTTTT. Its protein is CSVADPGELFF. The chain links TRBV29-1 to TRBJ2-2; no clear D. CDR1 and CDR2 from the germline V gene are SQVTM and ANQGSEA. Trimming took off 4 bases at V and 6 bases at J, with 6 bases between the two ends. The CDR3 totals 11 residues.

V is TRBV5-1 and J is TRBJ1-2; 8 bases agree with TRBD1. The germline CDR1 and CDR2 sequences are SGHRS and YFSETQ. Trimming at V came to 0 bases and at J to 6 bases, leaving 1 base not matched to a gene. This CDR3 is built from 13 residues. The DNA of the CDR3 is TGCGCCAGCAGCTTGGAACAGGGGGATGGCTACACCTTC. Encoded protein: CASSLEQGDGYTF.

The rearrangement links TRBV30 to TRBJ1-5; TRBD1 might be the D (5 bases). V was pared by 5 bases and J by 0 bases, with 20 bases between. There are 17 residues in the CDR3. Germline lookup yields CDR1 GTSNPN and CDR2 SVGIG (reference sequence). The DNA for the CDR3 is TGTGCCTGGTCCATCCCCCGGGGCGGCTATAGCAATCAGCCCCAGCATTTT. Translated: CAWSIPRGGYSNQPQHF.

The gene calls are TRBV19 and TRBJ1-5; 10 bases are shared with TRBD1. Germline CDR1 is LNHDA and CDR2 is SQIVND (reference sequence). V trimming: 6 bases; J trimming: 2 bases; junction bases outside the gene matches: 7. The CDR3 has 16 residues. In nucleotides, the CDR3 is TGTGCCAGTAGCAAACTCGGGACAGGGGGCAATCAGCCCCAGCATTTT. Translating gives CASSKLGTGGNQPQHF.

The chain couples TRBV10-3 to TRBJ2-7; tentatively, D is TRBD1 or TRBD2 (5 bases each). The CDR3 length is 14 residues. Trimming removed 4 bases at V and 2 bases at J, with 12 bases between. Germline values: CDR1 ENHRY, CDR2 SYGVKD. Here the CDR3 reads CAISARDPTYEQYF. In DNA form, the CDR3 reads TGTGCCATCAGTGCCCGGGACCCGACCTACGAGCAGTACTTC.

Of note for this clone: A junction end diverges from the germline sequence, so it may reflect a read error. This chain joins TRBV29-1 and TRBJ2-1; D is perhaps TRBD1 or TRBD2 (5 bases each). The CDR3 runs 14 residues. The germline CDR1 and CDR2 sequences are SQVTM and ANQGSEA. CDR3 region: CSFEGRNSYNEQFF. CDR3 DNA: TGCAGCTTTGAGGGGCGGAACTCCTACAATGAGCAGTTCTTC.

The genes are TRBV7-2 and TRBJ2-7; D is perhaps TRBD1 or TRBD2 (5 bases each). Germline V gives CDR1 SGHTA, CDR2 FQGNSA. V was trimmed by 4 bases and J by 4 bases, leaving 17 bases between them. The CDR3 totals 15 residues. The CDR3 reads CASSSRRGPQYEQYF. The CDR3 DNA sequence: TGTGCCAGCAGCTCCCGAAGGGGACCCCAGTACGAGCAGTACTTC.

This clone was seen just once. The V call is TRBV12-5, the J call TRBJ2-1; D ambiguous. The germline V gene encodes CDR1 LGHNT and CDR2 FRNRAP. V gave up 1 base and J gave up 4 bases, with 5 bases separating them. The CDR3 is 13 amino acids. The CDR3 region is CASGLGGYNEQFF. The DNA of the CDR3 is TGTGCTAGTGGTTTGGGTGGATACAATGAGCAGTTCTTC.

The rearrangement joins TRBV29-1 to TRBJ1-2, with a weak D call TRBD1 (5 bases). From germline, CDR1 is SQVTM and CDR2 ANQGSEA. The CDR3 contains 11 residues. With 5 bases removed from V and 8 bases from J, the gap between germline ends came to 12 bases. The CDR3 loop reads CSVLNGQGYTF. As DNA, the CDR3 is TGCAGCGTTTTGAATGGACAAGGCTACACCTTC.

This chain links TRBV7-9 with TRBJ1-3; D remains unclear. Trimming took off 4 bases at V and 4 bases at J, with 11 bases between the two ends. CDR1 and CDR2 from the germline V gene are SEHNR and FQNEAQ (reference sequence). The CDR3 covers 14 residues. The CDR3 sequence is CASSSIAKGNTIYF. In DNA form, the CDR3 reads TGTGCCAGCAGCTCGATAGCCAAGGGAAACACCATATATTTT.

The V gene is TRBV10-3, the J gene TRBJ2-5; D uncertain. This CDR3 is 13 amino acids long. CDR1 and CDR2 (germline): ENHRY, SYGVKD. With 0 bases removed from V and 3 bases from J, the gap between germline ends came to 5 bases. As DNA, the CDR3 is TGTGCCATCAGTGAGTCGTGGGAAGAGACCCAGTACTTC. It codes for CAISESWEETQYF.

This chain connects TRBV7-2 to TRBJ1-2; 8 bases line up with TRBD1. The V and J ends lost 1 base and 8 bases, in that order; junction bases with no gene match: 9. This CDR3 spans 15 amino acids. CDR1 and CDR2 from the germline V gene are SGHTA and FQGNSA. The DNA for the CDR3 is TGTGCCAGCAGCTTAGGGCAGGGGGCCGCTGGAGGCTACACCTTC. Translating it yields CASSLGQGAAGGYTF.

On this clone itself: The sample carries other DNA sequences with the same CDR3. The V call is TRBV4-1, the J call TRBJ2-7, with 9 bases lining up with TRBD1. The germline gives CDR1 MGHRA, CDR2 YSYEKL. The CDR3 totals 16 residues. The trim removed 0 bases at V and 0 bases at J, leaving 3 bases unmatched. This CDR3 is CASSQDGTGSSYEQYF. In DNA, the CDR3 is TGCGCCAGCAGCCAAGATGGGACAGGGAGCTCCTACGAGCAGTACTTC.

V and J are TRBV4-1 and TRBJ1-5, with D possibly being TRBD1 (5 bases). Trimming shortened V by 2 bases and J by 2 bases, and 10 bases separated the two germline ends. Germline V gives CDR1 MGHRA, CDR2 YSYEKL. This CDR3 is 15 amino acids long. The CDR3 spells CASSQRDLGNQPQHF. The DNA for the CDR3 is TGCGCCAGCAGCCAACGGGACCTCGGCAATCAGCCCCAGCATTTT.

The rearrangement joins TRBV15 to TRBJ2-2, with TRBD1 matching 8 bases. CDR3 size: 13 residues. Trimming took 6 bases from V and 5 from J; bases not matched to a gene: 2. Germline V lookup: CDR1 LNHNV, CDR2 YYDKDF (reference sequence). For the CDR3, the DNA is TGTGCCACCAGGACAGGGGTTACCGGGGAGCTGTTTTTT. The encoded protein is CATRTGVTGELFF. Together with reference TRBV15 and TRBJ2-2, the CDR3 gives the full variable domain: DAMVIQNPRYQVTQFGKPVTLSCSQTLNHNVMYWYQQKSSQAPKLLFHYYDKDFNNEADTPDNFQSRRPNTSFCFLDIRSPGLGDTAMYLCATRTGVTGELFFGEGSRLTVL.

There are a few counts of this clone. The genes are TRBV19 and TRBJ1-2; D perhaps matches TRBD1 (5 bases). The CDR3 is made up of 12 amino acids. Germline V lookup: CDR1 LNHDA, CDR2 SQIVND (reference sequence). Trimming left V 7 bases short and J 5 bases short, with 11 bases between. CDR3 coding DNA: TGTGCCAGTACCTCCGGGGGGTATGGCTACACCTTC. As protein: CASTSGGYGYTF.

Only one count was recorded for this clone. This chain uses TRBV7-8 with TRBJ2-3, with D perhaps matching TRBD1 (5 bases). The V and J ends lost 5 bases and 3 bases respectively, with 12 bases between them. The CDR3 is 14 residues long. Germline CDR1 reads SGHVS; CDR2 reads FQNEAQ. The CDR3 reads CASSPTSGTDTQYF. DNA for the CDR3: TGTGCCAGCAGCCCAACCTCAGGGACAGATACGCAGTATTTT.